This T cell receptor (beta chain) was identified during a study of identical twins. TCRdb called the 5' RACE reads again in MiXCR, with one record for every CDR3 protein. The profile shows fewer than 650,000 distinct CDR3 sequences, just over 7% of them singletons. This sample also appeared in a second study, on yellow fever vaccine responses in identical twins.

The sequence was obtained from a woman aged 18 to 35 in good health. Sequenced input: PBMCs.

Here the CDR3 DNA reads TGTGCCATCGCGGGAGCCGCCTACGAGCAGTACTTC. It encodes CAIAGAAYEQYF. This chain uses TRBV10-3 with TRBJ2-7; 7 nucleotides match TRBD2. There are 12 residues in the CDR3. J gave up 2 bases and V 8 bases, and 3 bases lay outside the gene matches. CDR1 and CDR2 (germline): ENHRY, SYGVKD.